Listed below are T cell receptor beta chains from one sample, sequenced in a study of post-analysis software for immune sequencing data. TCRdb used MiXCR to reprocess the PCR reads, holding one entry per CDR3 protein. The sample consists of 500,000 to 600,000 distinct CDR3 sequences, 44% of them appearing once. The sample was blood. All receptors come from a girl aged 10 to 17 with multiple sclerosis. Both conserved end residues are part of each CDR3. A D gene is named only where the DNA matches it firmly. Clone size, where shown, is once, few, many, or a class for clones that have expanded.

TRBV12-3/TRBV12-4	TRBJ1-2	few	-	CASREGGANYGYTF	TGTGCCAGCAGGGAGGGAGGGGCGAACTATGGCTACACCTTC
TRBV5-1	TRBJ2-3	-	TRBD2	CASSSQLAGGATQYF	TGCGCCAGCAGCTCCCAACTAGCGGGAGGCGCCACGCAGTATTTT
TRBV4-1	TRBJ2-1	few	TRBD2	CASSYLGLAAYNEQFF	TGCGCCAGCAGCTACCTCGGACTAGCGGCCTACAATGAGCAGTTCTTC
TRBV20-1	TRBJ2-1	-	TRBD2	CSATHPAGGSYNEQFF	TGCAGTGCGACTCACCCGGCGGGGGGATCTTACAATGAGCAGTTCTTC
TRBV7-2	TRBJ2-3	-	TRBD2	CASSLGGLAGGQGTQYF	TGTGCCAGCAGCTTAGGCGGACTAGCGGGAGGGCAGGGTACGCAGTATTTT
TRBV20-1	TRBJ2-7	-	TRBD1	CSGGQVSEQYF	TGCAGTGGTGGACAGGTGAGCGAGCAGTACTTC
TRBV6-5	TRBJ2-1	few	TRBD2	CASRPSSGGATDEQFF	TGTGCCAGCAGACCTTCTAGCGGGGGGGCCACGGATGAGCAGTTCTTC
TRBV4-1	TRBJ2-2	-	-	CASSQEGAATGEVFF	TGCGCCAGCAGCCAAGAGGGGGCGGCCACCGGGGAGGTGTTTTTT
TRBV6-1	TRBJ2-1	-	TRBD2	CASIQNYFSGTSGANEQFF	TGTGCCAGCATCCAAAACTATTTTTCCGGGACTAGCGGGGCAAATGAGCAGTTCTTC
TRBV29-1	TRBJ2-5	-	-	CSVEDRGWIQETQYF	TGCAGCGTTGAAGATCGGGGGTGGATCCAAGAGACCCAGTACTTC
TRBV5-1	TRBJ2-2	-	-	CASSLRGSGELFF	TGCGCCAGCAGCTTACGGGGGTCCGGGGAGCTGTTTTTT
TRBV10-3	TRBJ2-3	few	TRBD1	CATRGQASDTQYF	TGTGCCACCCGAGGACAGGCCTCAGATACGCAGTATTTT
TRBV6-6	TRBJ1-1	-	-	CASRSPGTAEAFF	TGTGCCAGCAGGTCCCCGGGGACGGCTGAAGCTTTCTTT
TRBV9	TRBJ2-7	-	-	CASSVFAMGSEQYF	TGTGCCAGCAGCGTATTTGCAATGGGCTCCGAGCAGTACTTC
TRBV7-6	TRBJ2-5	many	-	CASSLWGQETQYF	TGTGCCAGCAGCTTATGGGGGCAAGAGACCCAGTACTTC
TRBV24-1	TRBJ2-3	once	-	CATGDLGLARTDTQYF	TGTGCCACCGGTGATTTGGGTTTAGCTCGCACAGATACGCAGTATTTT
TRBV24-1	TRBJ2-1	few	TRBD1	CATSVLGTGLYNEQFF	TGTGCCACCAGTGTTTTGGGGACAGGGCTCTACAATGAGCAGTTCTTC
TRBV6-5	TRBJ2-1	-	TRBD1	CASSNPGQMDNEQFF	TGTGCCAGCAGCAATCCGGGACAGATGGACAATGAGCAGTTCTTC
TRBV5-5	TRBJ1-1	-	-	CASSPQGRWRNTEAFF	TGTGCCAGCAGCCCTCAAGGCCGCTGGAGGAACACTGAAGCTTTCTTT
TRBV9	TRBJ2-5	few	-	CASSQRSGRAQYF	TGTGCCAGCAGCCAGAGGTCGGGAAGGGCCCAGTACTTC
TRBV7-9	TRBJ2-1	few	TRBD2	CASTGTSGGYHNEQFF	TGTGCCAGCACCGGGACTAGCGGGGGGTATCACAATGAGCAGTTCTTC
TRBV20-1	TRBJ1-1	once	-	CSPGWQNTEAFF	TGCAGTCCAGGGTGGCAGAACACTGAAGCTTTCTTT
TRBV20-1	TRBJ2-1	-	TRBD1	CSARDGQGSNEQFF	TGCAGTGCTAGAGATGGACAGGGATCCAATGAGCAGTTCTTC
TRBV7-2	TRBJ1-2	-	TRBD1	CASSPDRGLYGYTF	TGTGCCAGCAGCCCAGACAGGGGGCTGTATGGCTACACCTTC
TRBV28	TRBJ2-5	-	TRBD2	CASSSTASGTQETQYF	TGTGCCAGCAGTTCAACGGCTAGCGGGACCCAAGAGACCCAGTACTTC
TRBV15	TRBJ2-1	-	TRBD2	CATSRDPAGVHNEQFF	TGTGCCACCAGCAGAGATCCCGCGGGGGTCCACAATGAGCAGTTCTTC
TRBV11-2	TRBJ2-5	few	TRBD2	CASSSDSGRGTQYF	TGTGCCAGCAGCTCGGATAGCGGGAGGGGGACCCAGTACTTC
TRBV12-3/TRBV12-4	TRBJ1-4	few	-	CASSPSGEKLFF	TGTGCCAGCAGTCCCTCCGGGGAAAAACTGTTTTTT
TRBV20-1	TRBJ2-7	-	-	CSARDEQRSSPSYEQYF	TGCAGTGCTAGAGATGAACAGCGGAGCTCGCCCTCCTACGAGCAGTACTTC
TRBV10-3	TRBJ2-3	-	-	CAIGGSDTQYF	TGTGCCATCGGTGGTTCAGATACGCAGTATTTT
TRBV4-1	TRBJ2-1	-	-	CASSRWGPNEQFF	TGCGCCAGCAGCCGGTGGGGGCCCAATGAGCAGTTCTTC